Sequencing of this T cell receptor (beta chain) was carried out in a study of blood T cells in healthy people across ages. Overall study results and limits: Both higher diversity and more naive CD4+ cells marked long-lived donors when set against aged donors. TCR beta diversity tracked closely with naive T cell percentage.

This clonotype was recorded only once. Its antigen is as yet unknown. The CDR3 has 14 amino acids. J gave up 0 bases and V 10 bases, and 5 bases lay outside the gene matches. CDR1 and CDR2 from the germline V gene are SGHAT and FQNNGV. Together with a sample-barcoded 5' primer, a J-beta primer mix was included in a second PCR lasting about 7 to 11 cycles. At least 3 million CDR3-containing paired-end reads were obtained per sample. TCRdb ran MiXCR on the 5' RACE reads and lists one entry per CDR3 protein. The sample yields 800,000 to 950,000 distinct CDR3 sequences, around 49% seen once. Each sample yielded at least 6 million isolated PBMCs.

The chain combines TRBV11-2 with TRBJ2-1; 8 nucleotides match TRBD2. The sequencing input was blood. The source is a man aged 25-45 years in good health. The CDR3 DNA reads as TGTGCCACCCGGGGGGGTTGCTCCTACAATGAGCAGTTCTTC. The encoded protein is CATRGGCSYNEQFF.